This T cell receptor beta chain was identified in a study of blood T cell repertoires in COVID-19. Study details: Samples came from the United States, Italy and Spain, spanning acute and convalescent COVID-19. Nucleic acid was either cDNA or gDNA, and it came from T cells, B-cell-depleted T cells, or PBMCs.

The CDR3 runs to 19 residues. The germline gives CDR1 SGHTA, CDR2 FQGNSA. Trimming took 1 base from V and 2 from J; bases not matched to a gene: 13. As handled by the study authors: By means of reference gene primer amplification, nucleated cell counts were estimated. TCRdb's table, derived via immunoSEQ multiplex PCR, lists solely in-frame clones and lacks some. The DNA gave D and trimming, while V, J and clone size come from that table. The sample includes roughly 48,000 clones, 77% seen only once; the top ten take about 20%. What was sequenced was peripheral blood. This receptor was obtained from a human donor with active or convalescent COVID-19. The donor label of this sample is uncertain. This chain uses TRBV7-2 with TRBJ2-3, with TRBD2 matching 9 bases. This CDR3 is CASSLVPSGGRGSTDTQYF. The CDR3 bases are TGTGCCAGCAGCTTAGTTCCAAGCGGCGGGAGGGGCTCCACAGATACGCAGTATTTT.